These 4 T cell receptor beta chains came from one sample sequenced in a study of technical replicates of blood from several donors. Here immunoSEQ multiplex PCR was the method, and the copy in TCRdb shows in-frame clones only, minus some. The table includes 75,000 to 95,000 clones, over 90% detected once. Sequencing was carried out using T cells isolated from PBMCs. These receptors all stem from a human donor in good health.

The chain couples TRBV19 to TRBJ2-1; D is perhaps TRBD1 (6 bases). V lost 3 bases, J lost 8 bases, and 20 bases lay in between. Per germline, CDR1 LNHDA and CDR2 SQIVND (reference sequence). The CDR3 is made up of 16 amino acids. CDR3 sequence reads: CASSIGLANPGDEQFF. Here the CDR3 DNA reads TGTGCCAGTAGTATCGGGCTAGCCAACCCAGGGGATGAGCAGTTCTTC.

The rearrangement links TRBV19 to TRBJ1-1; D possibly corresponds to TRBD1 (6 bases). The germline CDR1 and CDR2 sequences are LNHDA and SQIVND (reference sequence). Trimming removed 4 bases at V and 5 bases at J, with 29 bases between. The CDR3 has 19 amino acids. The CDR3 region is CASSTLQRDKTGFWTEAFF. The CDR3 region has the DNA TGTGCCAGTAGTACACTTCAACGGGACAAAACAGGGTTTTGGACTGAAGCTTTCTTT.

The rearrangement joins TRBV29-1 to TRBJ2-6; a weak D match, TRBD2 (6 bases). Germline V lookup: CDR1 SQVTM, CDR2 ANQGSEA. The CDR3 is 14 amino acids. The V end lost 6 bases, the J end lost 0 bases, and 9 bases lay between the germline ends. CDR3 DNA: TGCAGCGTCCGGGGGATCTCTGGGGCCAACGTCCTGACTTTC. Encoded protein: CSVRGISGANVLTF.

This chain joins TRBV28 and TRBJ1-2; 7 nucleotides align to TRBD1. Germline V gives CDR1 MDHEN, CDR2 SYDVKM. Unmatched junction bases numbered 9, after V lost 1 base and J lost 1 base. This CDR3 is built from 17 residues. Here the CDR3 DNA reads TGTGCCAGCAGTTTATCTGTGACAGGGACCATTAACTATGGCTACACCTTC. Its translation is CASSLSVTGTINYGYTF.